The rows below give T cell receptor beta chains drawn from one sample of a study of T cell repertoires in cytomegalovirus infection. TCRdb recomputed calls from the reads with MiXCR, one row per CDR3 protein. Of 250,000 or so distinct CDR3 sequences listed, less than 9.5% are singletons. The sequencing input was PBMCs. The receptors originated from a human donor in good health (CMV status not recorded). Some clones in this sample may be carry-over from other donors' samples. The CDR3 runs from the conserved cysteine through the conserved F or W. The D gene is left open where the match is weak. For some rows the clone size is stated as once, few or many, or as a class when expanded; others skip it.

>.|TRBJ1-2|few|TRBV19
CASSMEDSFNYGYTF
>.|TRBJ1-1|many|TRBV19
CASRRGGTVAEAFF
>TRBD2|TRBJ2-1|.|TRBV20-1
CSARLAGGHHEQFF
>.|TRBJ2-7|few|TRBV11-2
CASSRGAGTYEQYF
>.|TRBJ1-3|many|TRBV20-1
CSARGGGRGNTIYF
>.|TRBJ1-1|many|TRBV7-6
CASSPGPRGNTEAFF
>TRBD2|TRBJ2-5|.|TRBV20-1
CSADRGLAGGRETQYF
>TRBD2|TRBJ2-2|many|TRBV2
CASLAGIGTGELFF
>TRBD2|TRBJ2-3|.|TRBV29-1
CSAEGLAADTQYF
>.|TRBJ2-7|.|TRBV20-1
CSAGRDFLGQYF
>.|TRBJ2-5|many|TRBV7-2
CASSPRRGNQETQYF
>.|TRBJ1-5|many|TRBV7-2
CASSLEGDSNQPQHF
>.|TRBJ1-1|many|TRBV6-5
CASSRGRTAVGAFF
>TRBD1|TRBJ2-2|.|TRBV27
CASSRDRAHTGELFF
>.|TRBJ1-2|many|TRBV7-8
CASSLGGPVPANYGYTF
>TRBD1|TRBJ1-5|many|TRBV7-2
CASSPLQGAGNQPQHF